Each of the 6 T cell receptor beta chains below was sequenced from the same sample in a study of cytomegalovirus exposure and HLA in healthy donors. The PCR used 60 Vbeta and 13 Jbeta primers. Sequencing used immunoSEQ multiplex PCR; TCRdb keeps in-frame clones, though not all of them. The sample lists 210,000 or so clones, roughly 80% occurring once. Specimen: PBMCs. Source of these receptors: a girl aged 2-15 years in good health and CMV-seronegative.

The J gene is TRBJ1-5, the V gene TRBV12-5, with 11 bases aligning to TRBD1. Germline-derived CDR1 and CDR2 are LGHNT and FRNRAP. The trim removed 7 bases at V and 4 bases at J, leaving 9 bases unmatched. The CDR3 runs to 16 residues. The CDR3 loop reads CASAPGTGGLNQPQHF. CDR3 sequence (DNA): TGTGCTAGTGCCCCTGGGACAGGGGGATTGAATCAGCCCCAGCATTTT.

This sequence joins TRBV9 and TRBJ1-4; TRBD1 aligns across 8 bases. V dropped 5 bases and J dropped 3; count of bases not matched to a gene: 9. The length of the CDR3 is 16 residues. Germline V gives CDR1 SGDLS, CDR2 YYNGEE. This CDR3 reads CASRSSRGLANEKLFF. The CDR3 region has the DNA TGTGCCAGCAGAAGTTCCAGGGGGCTAGCTAATGAAAAACTGTTTTTT.

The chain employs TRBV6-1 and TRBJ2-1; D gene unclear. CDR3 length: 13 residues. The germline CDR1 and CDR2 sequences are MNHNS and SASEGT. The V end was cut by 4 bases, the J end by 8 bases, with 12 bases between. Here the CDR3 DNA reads TGTGCCAGCAGTGTCTTCATACACGATGAGCAGTTCTTC. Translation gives CASSVFIHDEQFF.

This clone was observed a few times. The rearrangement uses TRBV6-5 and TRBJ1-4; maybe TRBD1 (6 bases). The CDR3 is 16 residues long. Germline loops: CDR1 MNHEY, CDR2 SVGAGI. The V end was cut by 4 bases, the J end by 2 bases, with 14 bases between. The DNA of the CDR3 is TGTGCCAGCAGTTCACGAGGGGGGGCGACTAATGAAAAACTGTTTTTT. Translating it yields CASSSRGGATNEKLFF.

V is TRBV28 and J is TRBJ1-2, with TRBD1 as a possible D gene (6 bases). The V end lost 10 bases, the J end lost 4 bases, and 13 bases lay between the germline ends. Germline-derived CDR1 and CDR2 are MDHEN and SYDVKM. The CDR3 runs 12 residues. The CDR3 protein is CAILQGLYGYTF. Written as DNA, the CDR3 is TGTGCCATACTACAGGGCCTCTATGGCTACACCTTC.

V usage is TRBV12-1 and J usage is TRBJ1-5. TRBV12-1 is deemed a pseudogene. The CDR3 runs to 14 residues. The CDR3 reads CARGGGGDNQPQHF. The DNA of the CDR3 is TGTGCCAGGGGTGGGGGAGGCGACAATCAGCCCCAGCATTTT.